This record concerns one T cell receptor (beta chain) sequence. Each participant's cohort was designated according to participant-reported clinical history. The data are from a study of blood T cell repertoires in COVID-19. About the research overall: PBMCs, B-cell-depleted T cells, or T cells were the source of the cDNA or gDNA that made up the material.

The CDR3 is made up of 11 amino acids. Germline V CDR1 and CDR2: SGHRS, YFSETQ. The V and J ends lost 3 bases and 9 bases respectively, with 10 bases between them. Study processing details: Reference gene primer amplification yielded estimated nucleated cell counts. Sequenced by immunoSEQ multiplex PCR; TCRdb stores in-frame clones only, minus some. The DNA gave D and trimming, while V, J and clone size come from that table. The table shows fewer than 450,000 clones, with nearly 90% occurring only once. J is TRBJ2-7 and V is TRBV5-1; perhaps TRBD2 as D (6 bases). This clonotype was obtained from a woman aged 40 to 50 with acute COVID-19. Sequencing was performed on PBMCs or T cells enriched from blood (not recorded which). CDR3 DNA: TGCGCCAGCAGCTCGGGGGTGAGGCAGTACTTC. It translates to CASSSGVRQYF.